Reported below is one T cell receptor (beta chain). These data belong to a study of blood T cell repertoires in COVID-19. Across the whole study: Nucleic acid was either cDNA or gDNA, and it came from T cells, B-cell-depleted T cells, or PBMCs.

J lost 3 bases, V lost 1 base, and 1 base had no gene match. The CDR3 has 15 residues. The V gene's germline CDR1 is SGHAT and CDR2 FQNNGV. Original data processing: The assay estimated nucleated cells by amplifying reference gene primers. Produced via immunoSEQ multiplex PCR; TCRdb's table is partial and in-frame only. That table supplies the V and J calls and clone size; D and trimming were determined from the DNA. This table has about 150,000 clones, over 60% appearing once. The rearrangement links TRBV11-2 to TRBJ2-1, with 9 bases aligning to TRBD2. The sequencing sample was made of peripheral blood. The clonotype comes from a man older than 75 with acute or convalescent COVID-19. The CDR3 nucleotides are TGTGCCAGCAGCTTAGCTAGCGGGAACTACAATGAGCAGTTCTTC. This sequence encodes CASSLASGNYNEQFF.